This T cell receptor (beta chain) was retrieved from a study of T-cell reconstitution after alpha-beta-depleted transplantation in children. A library of TCRbeta sequences, prepared with unique molecular identifiers, was generated. TCRdb redid the calling of the PCR reads with MiXCR, one entry per CDR3 protein. The sample includes around 440,000 distinct CDR3 sequences, under 20% of them seen just once. This CDR3 contains 13 residues. In germline, CDR1 is LNHNV, CDR2 YYDKDF (reference sequence). Trimming took 0 bases from V and 12 from J, leaving 15 bases between them. The study's findings and limits: Newly generated T cells supplied most T-cell counts and diversity one year post-transplant. Surviving recipient T cells and thymic progenitors underlay high day-60 TCRbeta diversity in some patients. Where alpha-beta T cells came from about two months after transplant was reportedly several hundred expanded graft clones.

Ten or more counts support this clonotype. What it binds is not known. This sequence was found in a boy under two years old who had a stem cell transplant for Wiskott-Aldrich syndrome, so the T cells may come from the graft donor. This rearrangement joins TRBV15 to TRBJ2-7; D tentatively fits TRBD1 or TRBD2 (5 bases each). The sample here was PBMCs, mostly from graft donor cells, taken 360 days after TCRalphabeta/CD19-depleted stem cell transplant. CDR3 in DNA: TGTGCCACCAGCAGAGATCAGGGTCTGGGGAGGTACTTC. Translated, it gives CATSRDQGLGRYF.